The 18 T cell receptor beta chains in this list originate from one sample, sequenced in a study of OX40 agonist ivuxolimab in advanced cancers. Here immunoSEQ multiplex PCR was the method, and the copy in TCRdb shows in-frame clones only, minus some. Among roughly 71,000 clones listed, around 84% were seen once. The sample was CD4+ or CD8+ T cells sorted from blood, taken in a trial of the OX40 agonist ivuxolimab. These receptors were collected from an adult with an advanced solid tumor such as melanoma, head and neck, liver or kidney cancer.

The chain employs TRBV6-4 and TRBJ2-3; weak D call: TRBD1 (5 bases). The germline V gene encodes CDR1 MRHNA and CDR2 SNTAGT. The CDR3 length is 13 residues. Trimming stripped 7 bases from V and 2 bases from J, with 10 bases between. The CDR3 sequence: CASTTGSTDTQYF. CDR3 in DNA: TGTGCCAGCACAACAGGCTCCACAGATACGCAGTATTTT.

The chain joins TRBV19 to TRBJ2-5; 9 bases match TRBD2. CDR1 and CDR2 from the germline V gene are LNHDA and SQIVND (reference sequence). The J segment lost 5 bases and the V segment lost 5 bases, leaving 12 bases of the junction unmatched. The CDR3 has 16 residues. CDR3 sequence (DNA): TGTGCCAGTAGTCCCCGGGGAGCGGGAGGTTACGAGACCCAGTACTTC. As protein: CASSPRGAGGYETQYF.

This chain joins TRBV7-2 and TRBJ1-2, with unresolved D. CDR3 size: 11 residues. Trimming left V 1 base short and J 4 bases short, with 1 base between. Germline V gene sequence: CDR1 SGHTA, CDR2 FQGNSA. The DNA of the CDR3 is TGTGCCAGCAGCTTAGTCTATGGCTACACCTTC. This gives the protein CASSLVYGYTF.

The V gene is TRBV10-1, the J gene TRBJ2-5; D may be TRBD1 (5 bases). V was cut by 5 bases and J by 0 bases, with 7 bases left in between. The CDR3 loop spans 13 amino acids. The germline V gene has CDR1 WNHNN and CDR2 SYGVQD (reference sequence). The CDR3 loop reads CASSTGYQETQYF. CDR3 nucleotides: TGCGCCAGCAGTACAGGCTACCAAGAGACCCAGTACTTC.

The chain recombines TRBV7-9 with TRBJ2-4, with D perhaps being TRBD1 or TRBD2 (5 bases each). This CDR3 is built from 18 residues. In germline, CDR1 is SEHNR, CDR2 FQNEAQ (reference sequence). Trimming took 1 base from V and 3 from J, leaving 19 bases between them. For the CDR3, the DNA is TGTGCCAGCAGCTTAGGTACGGGACGGGATTTAGACAAAAACATTCAGTACTTC. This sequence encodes CASSLGTGRDLDKNIQYF.

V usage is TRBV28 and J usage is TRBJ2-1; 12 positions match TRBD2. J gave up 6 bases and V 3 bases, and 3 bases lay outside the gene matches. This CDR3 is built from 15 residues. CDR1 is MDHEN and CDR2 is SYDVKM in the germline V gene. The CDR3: CASSLPSGGGNEQFF. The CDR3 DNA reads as TGTGCCAGCAGTTTGCCTAGCGGGGGGGGCAATGAGCAGTTCTTC.

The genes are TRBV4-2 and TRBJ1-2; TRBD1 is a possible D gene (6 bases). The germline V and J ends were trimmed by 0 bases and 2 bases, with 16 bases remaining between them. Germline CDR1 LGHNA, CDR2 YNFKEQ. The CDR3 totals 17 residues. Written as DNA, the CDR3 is TGTGCCAGCAGCCAAGAATATGGGGGGGGCCCCAACTATGGCTACACCTTC. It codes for CASSQEYGGGPNYGYTF.

Written as DNA, the CDR3 is TGTGCCAGCAGTACGGACAGGGACGGTGGCTACACCTTC. The encoded protein is CASSTDRDGGYTF. This rearrangement joins TRBV6-5 to TRBJ1-2; the match to TRBD1 covers 8 bases. Germline V gene sequence: CDR1 MNHEY, CDR2 SVGAGI. The CDR3 totals 13 residues. The trim removed 5 bases at V and 7 bases at J, leaving 6 bases unmatched.

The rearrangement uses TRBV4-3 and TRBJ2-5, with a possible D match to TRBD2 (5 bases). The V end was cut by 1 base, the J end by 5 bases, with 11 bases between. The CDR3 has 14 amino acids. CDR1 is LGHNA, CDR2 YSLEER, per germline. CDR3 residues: CASSQVLREETQYF. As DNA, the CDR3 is TGCGCCAGCAGCCAAGTACTTAGGGAGGAGACCCAGTACTTC.

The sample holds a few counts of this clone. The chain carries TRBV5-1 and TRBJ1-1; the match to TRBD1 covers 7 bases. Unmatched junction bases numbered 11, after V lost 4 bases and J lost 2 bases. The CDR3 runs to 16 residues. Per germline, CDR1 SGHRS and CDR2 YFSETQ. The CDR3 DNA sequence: TGCGCCAGCAGCAGGTCCCCAGGGACAGCCAACACTGAAGCTTTCTTT. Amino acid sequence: CASSRSPGTANTEAFF.

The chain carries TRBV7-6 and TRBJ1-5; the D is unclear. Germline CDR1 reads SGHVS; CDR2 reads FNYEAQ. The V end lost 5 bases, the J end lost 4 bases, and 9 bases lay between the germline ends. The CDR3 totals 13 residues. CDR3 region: CASSPHPNQPQHF. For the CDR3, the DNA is TGTGCCAGCAGCCCACATCCGAATCAGCCCCAGCATTTT.

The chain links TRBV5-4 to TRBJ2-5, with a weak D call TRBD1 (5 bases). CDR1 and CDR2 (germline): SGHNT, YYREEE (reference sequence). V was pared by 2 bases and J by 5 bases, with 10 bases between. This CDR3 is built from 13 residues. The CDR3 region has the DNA TGTGCCAGCAGCTTACAGGATGGGGAGACCCAGTACTTC. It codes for CASSLQDGETQYF.

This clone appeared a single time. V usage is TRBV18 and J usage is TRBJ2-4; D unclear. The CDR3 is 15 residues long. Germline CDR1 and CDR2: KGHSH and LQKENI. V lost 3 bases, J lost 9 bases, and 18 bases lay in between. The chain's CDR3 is CASSPWQAIESIQYF. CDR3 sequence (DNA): TGTGCCAGCTCACCGTGGCAGGCTATAGAGAGCATTCAGTACTTC.

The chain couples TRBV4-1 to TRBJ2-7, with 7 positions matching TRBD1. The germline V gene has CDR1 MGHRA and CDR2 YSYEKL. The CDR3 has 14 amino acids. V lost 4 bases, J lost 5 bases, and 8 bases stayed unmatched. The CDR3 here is CASSRDRVFNEQYF. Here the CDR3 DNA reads TGCGCCAGCAGCCGCGACAGGGTCTTTAACGAGCAGTACTTC.

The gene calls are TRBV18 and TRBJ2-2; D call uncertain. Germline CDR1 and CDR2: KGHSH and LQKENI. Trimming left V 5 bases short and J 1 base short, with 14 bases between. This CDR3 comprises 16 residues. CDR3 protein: CASSSGRIENTGELFF. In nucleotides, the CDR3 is TGTGCCAGCTCATCCGGTCGCATAGAGAACACCGGGGAGCTGTTTTTT.

CDR3 sequence: CATGGSGSRQETQYF. The CDR3 coding sequence is TGTGCCACGGGAGGTAGCGGGAGCAGGCAAGAGACCCAGTACTTC. The V gene is TRBV7-9, the J gene TRBJ2-5; 9 bases fit TRBD2. Trimming cost V 10 bases and J 2 bases; bases outside gene matches: 11. This CDR3 has 15 residues. Germline V CDR1 and CDR2: SEHNR, FQNEAQ (reference sequence). Supplemented by reference TRBV7-9 and TRBJ2-5, the full variable domain reads DTGVSQNPRHKITKRGQNVTFRCDPISEHNRLYWYRQTLGQGPEFLTYFQNEAQLEKSRLLSDRFSAERPKGSFSTLEIQRTEQGDSAMYLCATGGSGSRQETQYFGPGTRLLVL.

CDR3 sequence reads: CASSADASSTDTQYF. The CDR3 nucleotides are TGTGCCAGCAGCGCGGACGCCTCTAGCACAGATACGCAGTATTTT. The rearrangement joins TRBV9 to TRBJ2-3; the D is unclear. The V and J ends lost 3 bases and 0 bases respectively, with 11 bases between them. Germline CDR1 and CDR2: SGDLS and YYNGEE. This CDR3 is built from 15 residues.

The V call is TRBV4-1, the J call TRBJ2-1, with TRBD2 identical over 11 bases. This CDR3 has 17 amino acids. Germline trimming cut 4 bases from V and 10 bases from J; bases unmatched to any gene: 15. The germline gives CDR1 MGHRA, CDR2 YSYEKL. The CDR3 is CASSRLTSGNFWAEQFF. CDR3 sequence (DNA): TGCGCCAGCAGCCGATTGACTAGCGGGAATTTTTGGGCCGAGCAGTTCTTC.